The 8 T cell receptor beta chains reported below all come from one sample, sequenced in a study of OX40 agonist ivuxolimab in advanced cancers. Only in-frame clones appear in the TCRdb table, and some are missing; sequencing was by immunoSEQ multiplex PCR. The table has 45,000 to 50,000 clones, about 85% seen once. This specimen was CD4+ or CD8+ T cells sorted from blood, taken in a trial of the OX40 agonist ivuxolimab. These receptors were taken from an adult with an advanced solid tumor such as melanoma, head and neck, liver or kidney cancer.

CDR3 in amino acids: CASRPFLVDGYTF. The DNA of the CDR3 is TGTGCCAGCAGACCCTTCTTGGTAGATGGCTACACCTTC. The chain joins TRBV2 to TRBJ1-2; D is uncertain. The CDR3 covers 13 residues. V was trimmed by 6 bases and J by 6 bases, leaving 14 bases between them. In germline, CDR1 is SNHLY, CDR2 FYNNEI.

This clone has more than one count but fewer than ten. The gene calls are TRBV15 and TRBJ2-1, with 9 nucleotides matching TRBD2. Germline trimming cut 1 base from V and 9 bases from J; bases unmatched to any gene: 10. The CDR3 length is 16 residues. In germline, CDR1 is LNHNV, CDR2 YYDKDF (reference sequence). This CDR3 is CATSRVLAGGPGEQFF. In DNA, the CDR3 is TGTGCCACCAGCAGAGTCCTTGCGGGGGGGCCGGGTGAGCAGTTCTTC. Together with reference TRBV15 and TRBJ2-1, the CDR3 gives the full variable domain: DAMVIQNPRYQVTQFGKPVTLSCSQTLNHNVMYWYQQKSSQAPKLLFHYYDKDFNNEADTPDNFQSRRPNTSFCFLDIRSPGLGDTAMYLCATSRVLAGGPGEQFFGPGTRLTVL.

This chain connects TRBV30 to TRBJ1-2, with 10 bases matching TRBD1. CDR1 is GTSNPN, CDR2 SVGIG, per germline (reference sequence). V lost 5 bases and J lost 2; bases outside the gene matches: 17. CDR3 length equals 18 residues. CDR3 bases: TGTGCCTGGGATCCTCGAAGGGTCCCGGGACAGGGGAACTATGGCTACACCTTC. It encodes CAWDPRRVPGQGNYGYTF.

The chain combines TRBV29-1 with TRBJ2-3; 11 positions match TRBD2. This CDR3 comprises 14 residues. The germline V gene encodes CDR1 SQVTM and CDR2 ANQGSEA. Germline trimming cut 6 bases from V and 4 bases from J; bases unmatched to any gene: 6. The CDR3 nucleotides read TGCAGCGTACTAGCGGGGGAAGGCCCAGATACGCAGTATTTT. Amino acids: CSVLAGEGPDTQYF.

The CDR3 DNA reads TGTGCCAGCAGCTGGATGAACACTGAAGCTTTCTTT. It yields the protein CASSWMNTEAFF. The chain combines TRBV6-6 with TRBJ1-1; D uncertain. The CDR3 contains 12 residues. Per the germline V gene, CDR1 is MNHNY and CDR2 is SVGAGI (reference sequence). The V end was cut by 6 bases, the J end by 0 bases, with 5 bases between.

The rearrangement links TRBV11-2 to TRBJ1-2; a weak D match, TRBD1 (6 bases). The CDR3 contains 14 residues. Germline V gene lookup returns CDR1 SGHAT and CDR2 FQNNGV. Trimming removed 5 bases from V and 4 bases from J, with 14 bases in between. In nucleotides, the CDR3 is TGTGCCAGCAGCCGCGACAGGCTAGGCTATGGCTACACCTTC. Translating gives CASSRDRLGYGYTF.

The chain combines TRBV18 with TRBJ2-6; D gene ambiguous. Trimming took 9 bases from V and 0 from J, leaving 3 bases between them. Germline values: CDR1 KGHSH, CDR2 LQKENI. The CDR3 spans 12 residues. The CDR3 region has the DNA TGTGCCAGTTTCTCTGGGGCCAACGTCCTGACTTTC. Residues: CASFSGANVLTF. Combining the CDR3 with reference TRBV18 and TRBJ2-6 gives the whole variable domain NAGVMQNPRHLVRRRGQEARLRCSPMKGHSHVYWYRQLPEEGLKFMVYLQKENIIDESGMPKERFSAEFPKEGPSILRIQQVVRGDSAAYFCASFSGANVLTFGAGSRLTVL.

CDR3 in DNA: TGCAGTGCTAGAGGTTATCTCGAGCAGTACTTC. Encoded protein: CSARGYLEQYF. The chain has TRBV20-1 and TRBJ2-7; D gene unclear. Trimming left V 1 base short and J 6 bases short, with 7 bases between. The CDR3 covers 11 residues. Germline CDR1 DFQATT, CDR2 SNEGSKA (reference sequence).